The 11 T cell receptor beta chains presented below share a single source sample, sequenced in a study of identical twins. TCRdb redid the calling of the 5' RACE reads with MiXCR, one entry per CDR3 protein. Of more than 400,000 distinct CDR3 sequences listed, about 16% are singletons. These sequences were also reported in another study, on yellow fever vaccine responses in identical twins.

Sample: CD4+ T cells sorted from blood. The receptors originated from a woman aged 18-29 years in good health.

This clonotype was seen more than once but under ten times. The chain employs TRBV12-3 or TRBV12-4 and TRBJ2-7; 12 bases align to TRBD2. Unmatched junction bases numbered 8, after V lost 5 bases and J lost 0 bases. This CDR3 contains 17 residues. This CDR3 reads CASSPRSTSGSSYEQYF. In DNA form, the CDR3 reads TGTGCCAGCAGTCCCCGATCGACTAGCGGGAGCTCCTACGAGCAGTACTTC.

V and J are TRBV10-3 and TRBJ2-3; TRBD2 might be the D (7 bases). This CDR3 is 14 amino acids long. Germline assignment: CDR1 ENHRY and CDR2 SYGVKD. Trimming took off 2 bases at V and 3 bases at J, with 9 bases between the two ends. CDR3 DNA: TGTGCCATCAGTGAGGGGGGGGCTACAGATACGCAGTATTTT. It is translated as CAISEGGATDTQYF.

V is TRBV5-1 and J is TRBJ2-1, with 13 bases lining up with TRBD2. This CDR3 is built from 17 residues. Germline loops: CDR1 SGHRS, CDR2 YFSETQ. Losses at the gene ends were 1 base for V and 1 base for J; bases not matched to a gene: 2. The CDR3 DNA is TGCGCCAGCAGCTTGACTAGCGGGAGGGCTTCCTACAATGAGCAGTTCTTC. Translated: CASSLTSGRASYNEQFF.

The J gene is TRBJ2-6, the V gene TRBV5-6; 7 bases match TRBD1. Germline assignment: CDR1 SGHDT and CDR2 YYEEEE. The CDR3 loop spans 19 amino acids. J gave up 0 bases and V 2 bases, and 11 bases lay outside the gene matches. The CDR3 region is CASSFCRGSPTSGANVLTF. The CDR3 DNA follows: TGTGCCAGCAGCTTTTGCAGGGGGTCCCCCACCTCTGGGGCCAACGTCCTGACTTTC.

This clonotype was seen only a few times. V gene TRBV6-5 combines with J gene TRBJ2-5; unclear D gene. The CDR3 has 13 residues. CDR1 MNHEY and CDR2 SVGAGI come from the germline V gene. Between the trimmed V and J ends, which lost 7 bases and 6 bases, there was a span of 15 bases. The CDR3 DNA reads TGTGCCAGCATTTCGGGCCGCAAAAAGACCCAGTACTTC. It translates to CASISGRKKTQYF.

The CDR3 DNA reads TGCAGTGCTAGACTGGGCGGGGAGAACGAGCAGTACGTC. As protein: CSARLGGENEQYV. V is TRBV20-1 and J is TRBJ2-7, with TRBD2 as a possible D gene (6 bases). V was trimmed by 2 bases and J by 5 bases, leaving 13 bases between them. The length of the CDR3 is 13 residues. Germline V CDR1 and CDR2: DFQATT, SNEGSKA (reference sequence).

This clonotype has only a few counts. The chain links TRBV12-3 or TRBV12-4 to TRBJ1-3; TRBD1 matches at 7 bases. There are 14 residues in the CDR3. Trimming removed 6 bases from V and 1 base from J; junction bases left unmatched: 3. CDR3 sequence reads: CASRDRMSGNTIYF. In nucleotides, the CDR3 is TGTGCCAGCAGGGACAGGATGTCTGGAAACACCATATATTTT.

The V and J genes are TRBV5-1 and TRBJ2-6; D unclear. The germline gives CDR1 SGHRS, CDR2 YFSETQ. CDR3 size: 15 residues. Trimming took 2 bases from V and 0 from J, leaving 6 bases between them. The DNA of the CDR3 is TGCGCCAGCAGCTTTCCCACCTCTGGGGCCAACGTCCTGACTTTC. The encoded protein is CASSFPTSGANVLTF.

This clonotype was observed a few times. This chain joins TRBV20-1 and TRBJ1-2; D gene ambiguous. V was cut by 1 base and J by 8 bases, with 5 bases left in between. The CDR3 totals 10 residues. CDR1 is DFQATT, CDR2 SNEGSKA, per germline (reference sequence). The CDR3, as DNA: TGCAGTGCTAGAGCTGAGGGCTACACCTTC. Its protein is CSARAEGYTF.

This clonotype appeared a few times. This chain connects TRBV7-9 to TRBJ2-3, with D tentatively TRBD1 or TRBD2 (5 bases each). V lost 2 bases to trimming and J lost 4 bases, with 13 bases between them. This CDR3 has 15 residues. Germline V CDR1 and CDR2: SEHNR, FQNEAQ (reference sequence). CDR3 residues: CASSLSMTGPDTQYF. The DNA of the CDR3 is TGTGCCAGCAGCTTAAGTATGACGGGGCCAGATACGCAGTATTTT.

This clonotype was picked up one time. The chain is built from TRBV7-6 and TRBJ2-5; 13 bases match TRBD2. V gave up 5 bases and J gave up 10 bases; unmatched junction bases: 4. The CDR3 has 13 residues. Germline assignment: CDR1 SGHVS and CDR2 FNYEAQ. The CDR3 spells CASSARTSGGQYF. The CDR3 nucleotides are TGTGCCAGCAGCGCGCGGACTAGCGGGGGCCAGTACTTC.